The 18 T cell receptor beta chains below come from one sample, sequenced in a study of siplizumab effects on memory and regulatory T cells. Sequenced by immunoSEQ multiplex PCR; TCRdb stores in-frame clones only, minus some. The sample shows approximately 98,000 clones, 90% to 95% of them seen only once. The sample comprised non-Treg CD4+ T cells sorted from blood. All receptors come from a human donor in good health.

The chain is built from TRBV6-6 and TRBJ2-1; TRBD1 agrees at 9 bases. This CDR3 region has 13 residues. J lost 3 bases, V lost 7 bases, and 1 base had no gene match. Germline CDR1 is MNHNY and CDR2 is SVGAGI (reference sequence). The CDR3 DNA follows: TGTGCCAGCAACAGGGGGCTCTACAATGAGCAGTTCTTC. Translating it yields CASNRGLYNEQFF.

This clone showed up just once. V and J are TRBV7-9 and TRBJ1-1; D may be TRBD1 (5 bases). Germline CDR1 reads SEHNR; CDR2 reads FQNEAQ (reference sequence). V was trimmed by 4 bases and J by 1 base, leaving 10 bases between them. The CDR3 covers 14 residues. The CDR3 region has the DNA TGTGCCAGCAGCTATGGGACGGCGAACACTGAAGCTTTCTTT. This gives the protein CASSYGTANTEAFF.

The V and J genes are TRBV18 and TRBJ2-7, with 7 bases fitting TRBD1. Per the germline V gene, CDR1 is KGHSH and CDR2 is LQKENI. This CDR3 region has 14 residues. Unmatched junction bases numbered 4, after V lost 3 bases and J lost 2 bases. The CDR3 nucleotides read TGTGCCAGCTCACCGGGACAGCCTCCCTACGAGCAGTACTTC. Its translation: CASSPGQPPYEQYF.

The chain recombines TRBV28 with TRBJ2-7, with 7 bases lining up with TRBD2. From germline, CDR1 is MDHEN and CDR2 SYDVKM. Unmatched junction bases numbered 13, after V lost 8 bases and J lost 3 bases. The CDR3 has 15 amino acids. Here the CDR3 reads CASWTPGGDDYEQYF. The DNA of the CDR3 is TGTGCCAGCTGGACACCGGGAGGTGATGACTACGAGCAGTACTTC.

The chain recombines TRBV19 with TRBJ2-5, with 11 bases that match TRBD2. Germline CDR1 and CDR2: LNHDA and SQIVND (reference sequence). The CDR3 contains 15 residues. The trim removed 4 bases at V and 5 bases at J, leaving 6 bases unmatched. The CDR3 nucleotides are TGTGCCAGTAGTAGGACTAGCGGGTCCTCGGAGACCCAGTACTTC. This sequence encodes CASSRTSGSSETQYF.

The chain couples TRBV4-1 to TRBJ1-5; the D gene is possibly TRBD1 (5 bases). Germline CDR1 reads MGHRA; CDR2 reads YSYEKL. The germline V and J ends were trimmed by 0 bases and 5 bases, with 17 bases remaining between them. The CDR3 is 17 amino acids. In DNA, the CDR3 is TGCGCCAGCAGCCAAGAGCCCCGGCCGCGGGGCCATCAGCCCCAGCATTTT. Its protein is CASSQEPRPRGHQPQHF.

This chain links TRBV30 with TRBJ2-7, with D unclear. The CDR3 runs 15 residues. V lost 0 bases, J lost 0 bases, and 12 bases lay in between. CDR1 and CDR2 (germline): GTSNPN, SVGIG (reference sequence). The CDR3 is CAWSVRTESSYEQYF. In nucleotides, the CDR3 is TGTGCCTGGAGTGTACGGACGGAGAGCTCCTACGAGCAGTACTTC.

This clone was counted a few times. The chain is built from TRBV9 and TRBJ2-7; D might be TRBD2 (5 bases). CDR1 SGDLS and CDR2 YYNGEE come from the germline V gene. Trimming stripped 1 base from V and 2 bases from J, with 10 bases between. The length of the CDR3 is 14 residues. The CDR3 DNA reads TGTGCCAGCAGCGTATCGGCGGAGGCCTACGAGCAGTACTTC. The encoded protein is CASSVSAEAYEQYF.

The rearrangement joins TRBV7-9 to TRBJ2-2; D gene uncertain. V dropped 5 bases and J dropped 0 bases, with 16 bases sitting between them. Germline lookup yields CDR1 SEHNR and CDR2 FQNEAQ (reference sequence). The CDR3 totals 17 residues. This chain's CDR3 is CASSRRTEHSNTGELFF. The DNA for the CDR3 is TGTGCCAGCAGCCGAAGGACGGAGCATTCGAACACCGGGGAGCTGTTTTTT.

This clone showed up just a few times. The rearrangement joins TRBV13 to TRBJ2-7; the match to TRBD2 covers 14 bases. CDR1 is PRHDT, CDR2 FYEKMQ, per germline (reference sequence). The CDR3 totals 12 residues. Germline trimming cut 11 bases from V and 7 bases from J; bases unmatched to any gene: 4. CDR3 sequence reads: CAGGLAGGEQYF. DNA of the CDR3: TGTGCCGGCGGACTAGCGGGAGGAGAGCAGTACTTC. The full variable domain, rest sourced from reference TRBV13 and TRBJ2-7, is AAGVIQSPRHLIKEKRETATLKCYPIPRHDTVYWYQQGPGQDPQFLISFYEKMQSDKGSIPDRFSAQQFSDYHSELNMSSLELGDSALYFCAGGLAGGEQYFGPGTRLTVT.

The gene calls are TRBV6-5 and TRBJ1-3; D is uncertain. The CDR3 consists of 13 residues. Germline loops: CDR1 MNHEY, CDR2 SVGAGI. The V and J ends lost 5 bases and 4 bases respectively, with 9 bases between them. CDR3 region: CASSRAPGNTIYF. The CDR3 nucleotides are TGTGCCAGCAGTAGGGCGCCGGGAAACACCATATATTTT.

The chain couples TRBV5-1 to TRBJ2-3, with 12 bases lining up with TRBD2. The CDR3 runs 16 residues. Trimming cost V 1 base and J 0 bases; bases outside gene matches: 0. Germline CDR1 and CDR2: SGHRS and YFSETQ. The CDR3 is CASSLTSGGSTDTQYF. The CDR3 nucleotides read TGCGCCAGCAGCTTGACTAGCGGGGGGAGCACAGATACGCAGTATTTT.

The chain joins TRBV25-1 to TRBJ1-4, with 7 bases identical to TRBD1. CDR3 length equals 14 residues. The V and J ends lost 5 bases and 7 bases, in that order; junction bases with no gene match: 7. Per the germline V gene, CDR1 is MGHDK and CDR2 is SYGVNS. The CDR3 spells CASSKRGQIEKLFF. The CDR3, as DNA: TGTGCCAGCAGTAAGAGGGGACAGATTGAAAAACTGTTTTTT. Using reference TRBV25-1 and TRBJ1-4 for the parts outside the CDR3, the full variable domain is EADIYQTPRYLVIGTGKKITLECSQTMGHDKMYWYQQDPGMELHLIHYSYGVNSTEKGDLSSESTVSRIRTEHFPLTLESARPSHTSQYLCASSKRGQIEKLFFGSGTQLSVL.

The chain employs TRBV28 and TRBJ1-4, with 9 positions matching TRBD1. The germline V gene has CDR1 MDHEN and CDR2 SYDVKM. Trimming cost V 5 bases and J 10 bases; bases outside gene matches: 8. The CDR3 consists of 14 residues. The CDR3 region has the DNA TGTGCCAGCAGTGCCCCACAGGGGGCGGGAAAACTGTTTTTT. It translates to CASSAPQGAGKLFF.

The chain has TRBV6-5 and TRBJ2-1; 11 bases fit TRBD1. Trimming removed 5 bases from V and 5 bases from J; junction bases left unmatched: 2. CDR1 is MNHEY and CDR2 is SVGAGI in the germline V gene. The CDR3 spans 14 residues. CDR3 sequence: CASSGQGADNEQFF. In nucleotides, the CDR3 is TGTGCCAGCAGTGGACAGGGGGCGGACAATGAGCAGTTCTTC.

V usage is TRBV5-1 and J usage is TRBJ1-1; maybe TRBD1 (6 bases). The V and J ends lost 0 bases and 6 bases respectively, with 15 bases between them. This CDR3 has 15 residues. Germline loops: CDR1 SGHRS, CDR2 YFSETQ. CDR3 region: CASSLGSYRDAEAFF. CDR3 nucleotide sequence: TGCGCCAGCAGCTTGGGCTCCTACAGGGATGCTGAAGCTTTCTTT.

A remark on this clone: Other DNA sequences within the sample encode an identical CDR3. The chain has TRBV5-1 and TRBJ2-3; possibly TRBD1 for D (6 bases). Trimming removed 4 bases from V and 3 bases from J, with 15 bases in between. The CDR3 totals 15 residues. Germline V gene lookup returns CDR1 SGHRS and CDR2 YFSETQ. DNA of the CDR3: TGCGCCAGCAGCCCAAGGACAGAGAGTACAGATACGCAGTATTTT. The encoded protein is CASSPRTESTDTQYF.

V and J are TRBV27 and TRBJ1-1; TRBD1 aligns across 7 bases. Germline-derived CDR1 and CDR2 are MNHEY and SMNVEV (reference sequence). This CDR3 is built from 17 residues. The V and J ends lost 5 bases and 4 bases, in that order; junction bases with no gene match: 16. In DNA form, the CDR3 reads TGTGCCAGCAGTACCGCTCCCTGGGGGAGGGGGCCCACTGAAGCTTTCTTT. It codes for CASSTAPWGRGPTEAFF.